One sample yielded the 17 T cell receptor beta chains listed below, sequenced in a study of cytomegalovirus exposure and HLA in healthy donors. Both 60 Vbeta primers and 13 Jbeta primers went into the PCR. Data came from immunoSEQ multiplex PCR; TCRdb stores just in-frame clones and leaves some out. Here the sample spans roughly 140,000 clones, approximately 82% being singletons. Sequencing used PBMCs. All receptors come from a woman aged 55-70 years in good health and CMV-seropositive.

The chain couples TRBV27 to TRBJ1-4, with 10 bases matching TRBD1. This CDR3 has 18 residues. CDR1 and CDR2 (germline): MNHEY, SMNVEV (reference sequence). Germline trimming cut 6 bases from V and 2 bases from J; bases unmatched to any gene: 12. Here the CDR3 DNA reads TGTGCCAGCAGCCCGGGACAGGGGAAAGGTTTGACTAATGAAAAACTGTTTTTT. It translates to CASSPGQGKGLTNEKLFF.

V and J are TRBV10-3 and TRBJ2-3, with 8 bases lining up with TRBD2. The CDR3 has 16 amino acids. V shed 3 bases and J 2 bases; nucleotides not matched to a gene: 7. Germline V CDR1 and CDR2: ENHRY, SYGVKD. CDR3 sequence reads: CAISESTGGYTDTQYF. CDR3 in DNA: TGTGCCATCAGTGAATCGACGGGAGGGTACACAGATACGCAGTATTTT.

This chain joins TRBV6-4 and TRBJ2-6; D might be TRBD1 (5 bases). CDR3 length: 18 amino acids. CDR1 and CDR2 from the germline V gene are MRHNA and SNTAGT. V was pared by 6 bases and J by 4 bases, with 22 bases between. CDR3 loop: CASSRTSDRSKGANVLTF. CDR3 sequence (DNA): TGTGCCAGCAGCCGCACCTCAGACAGATCGAAGGGGGCCAACGTCCTGACTTTC.

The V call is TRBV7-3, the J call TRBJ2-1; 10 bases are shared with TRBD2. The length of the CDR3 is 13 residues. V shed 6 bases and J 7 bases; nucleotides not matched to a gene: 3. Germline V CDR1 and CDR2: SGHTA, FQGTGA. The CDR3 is CASRQTSGNEQFF. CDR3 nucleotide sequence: TGTGCCAGCAGACAGACTAGCGGGAATGAGCAGTTCTTC.

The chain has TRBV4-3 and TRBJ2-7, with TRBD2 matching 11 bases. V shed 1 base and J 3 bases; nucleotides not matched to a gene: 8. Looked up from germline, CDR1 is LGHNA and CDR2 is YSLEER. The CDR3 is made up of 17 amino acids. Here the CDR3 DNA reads TGCGCCAGCAGCCAAGGAATCACTAGCGGGAGCAGCTACGAGCAGTACTTC. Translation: CASSQGITSGSSYEQYF.

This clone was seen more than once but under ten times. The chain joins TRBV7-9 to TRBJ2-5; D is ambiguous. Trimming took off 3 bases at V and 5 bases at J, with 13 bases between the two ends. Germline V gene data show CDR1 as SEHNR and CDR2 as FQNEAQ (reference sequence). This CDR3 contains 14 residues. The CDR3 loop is CASSFNSGYETQYF. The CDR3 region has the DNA TGTGCCAGCAGCTTTAACTCGGGTTACGAGACCCAGTACTTC. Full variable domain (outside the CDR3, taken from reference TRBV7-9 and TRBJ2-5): DTGVSQNPRHKITKRGQNVTFRCDPISEHNRLYWYRQTLGQGPEFLTYFQNEAQLEKSRLLSDRFSAERPKGSFSTLEIQRTEQGDSAMYLCASSFNSGYETQYFGPGTRLLVL.

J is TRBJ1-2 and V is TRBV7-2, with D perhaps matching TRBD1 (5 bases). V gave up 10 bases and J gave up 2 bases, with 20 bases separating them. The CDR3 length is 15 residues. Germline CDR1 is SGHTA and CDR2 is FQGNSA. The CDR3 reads CATEASRWGNYGYTF. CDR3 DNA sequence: TGTGCCACCGAGGCCTCGAGATGGGGCAACTATGGCTACACCTTC.

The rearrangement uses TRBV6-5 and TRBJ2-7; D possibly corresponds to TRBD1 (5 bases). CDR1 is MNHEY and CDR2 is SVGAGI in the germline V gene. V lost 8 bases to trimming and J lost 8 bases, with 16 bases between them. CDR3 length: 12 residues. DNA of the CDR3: TGTGCCAGCTGCCAGGGTCCGGGCAAGCAGTACTTC. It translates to CASCQGPGKQYF.

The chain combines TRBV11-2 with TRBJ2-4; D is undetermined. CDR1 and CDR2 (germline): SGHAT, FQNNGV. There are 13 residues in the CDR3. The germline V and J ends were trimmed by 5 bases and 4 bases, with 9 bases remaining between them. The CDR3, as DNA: TGTGCCAGCAGCCACGACGGGAAAAACATTCAGTACTTC. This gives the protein CASSHDGKNIQYF.

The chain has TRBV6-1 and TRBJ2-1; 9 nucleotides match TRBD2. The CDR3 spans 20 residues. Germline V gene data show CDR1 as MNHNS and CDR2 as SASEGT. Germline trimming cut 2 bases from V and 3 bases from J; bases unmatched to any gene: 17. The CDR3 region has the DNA TGTGCCAGCAGTGAACACACGTACGGGACTAGCCCTACAATCTACAATGAGCAGTTCTTC. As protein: CASSEHTYGTSPTIYNEQFF.

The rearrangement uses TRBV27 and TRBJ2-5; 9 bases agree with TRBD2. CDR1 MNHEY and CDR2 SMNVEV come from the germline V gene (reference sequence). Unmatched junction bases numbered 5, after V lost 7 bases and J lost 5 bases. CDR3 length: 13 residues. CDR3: CASKGAGGETQYF. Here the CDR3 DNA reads TGTGCCAGCAAGGGCGCGGGGGGGGAGACCCAGTACTTC.

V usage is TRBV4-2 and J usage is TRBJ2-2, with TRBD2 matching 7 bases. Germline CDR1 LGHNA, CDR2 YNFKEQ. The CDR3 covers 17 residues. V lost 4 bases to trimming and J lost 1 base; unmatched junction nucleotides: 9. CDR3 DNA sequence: TGTGCCAGCAGCCCAAACGGGCTAGCGGTGAACACCGGGGAGCTGTTTTTT. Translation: CASSPNGLAVNTGELFF.

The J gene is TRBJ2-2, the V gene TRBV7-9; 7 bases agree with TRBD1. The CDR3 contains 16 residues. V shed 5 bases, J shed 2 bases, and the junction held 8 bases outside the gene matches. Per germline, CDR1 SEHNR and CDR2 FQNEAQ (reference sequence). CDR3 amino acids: CASSTYRGLNTGELFF. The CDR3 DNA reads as TGTGCCAGCAGCACCTACAGGGGCCTAAACACCGGGGAGCTGTTTTTT. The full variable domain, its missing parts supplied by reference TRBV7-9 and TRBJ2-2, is DTGVSQNPRHKITKRGQNVTFRCDPISEHNRLYWYRQTLGQGPEFLTYFQNEAQLEKSRLLSDRFSAERPKGSFSTLEIQRTEQGDSAMYLCASSTYRGLNTGELFFGEGSRLTVL.

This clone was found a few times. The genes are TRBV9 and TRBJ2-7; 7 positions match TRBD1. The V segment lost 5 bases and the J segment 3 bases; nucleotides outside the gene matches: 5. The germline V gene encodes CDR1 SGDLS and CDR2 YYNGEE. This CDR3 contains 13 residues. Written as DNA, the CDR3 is TGTGCCAGCAGTCGACAGGGTTACTACGAGCAGTACTTC. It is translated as CASSRQGYYEQYF.

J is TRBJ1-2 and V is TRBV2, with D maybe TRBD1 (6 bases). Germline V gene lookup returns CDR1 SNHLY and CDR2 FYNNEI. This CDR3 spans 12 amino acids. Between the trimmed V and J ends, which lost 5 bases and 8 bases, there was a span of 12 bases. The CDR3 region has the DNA TGTGCCAGCAGTCAGCAGGGGAGCGGCTACACCTTC. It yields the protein CASSQQGSGYTF.

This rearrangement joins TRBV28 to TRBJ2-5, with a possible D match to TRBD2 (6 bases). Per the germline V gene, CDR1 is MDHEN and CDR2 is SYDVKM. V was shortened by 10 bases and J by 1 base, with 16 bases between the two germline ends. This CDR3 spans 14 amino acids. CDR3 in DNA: TGTGCCACGTACATTCGGGGAGGCCAAGAGACCCAGTACTTC. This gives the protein CATYIRGGQETQYF.

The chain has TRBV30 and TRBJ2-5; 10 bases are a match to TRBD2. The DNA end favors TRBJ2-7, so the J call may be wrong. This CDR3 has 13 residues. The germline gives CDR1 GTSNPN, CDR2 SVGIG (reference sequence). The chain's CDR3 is CAWSPGTSDEQYF. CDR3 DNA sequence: TGTGCCTGGAGCCCCGGGACTAGCGACGAGCAGTACTTC.